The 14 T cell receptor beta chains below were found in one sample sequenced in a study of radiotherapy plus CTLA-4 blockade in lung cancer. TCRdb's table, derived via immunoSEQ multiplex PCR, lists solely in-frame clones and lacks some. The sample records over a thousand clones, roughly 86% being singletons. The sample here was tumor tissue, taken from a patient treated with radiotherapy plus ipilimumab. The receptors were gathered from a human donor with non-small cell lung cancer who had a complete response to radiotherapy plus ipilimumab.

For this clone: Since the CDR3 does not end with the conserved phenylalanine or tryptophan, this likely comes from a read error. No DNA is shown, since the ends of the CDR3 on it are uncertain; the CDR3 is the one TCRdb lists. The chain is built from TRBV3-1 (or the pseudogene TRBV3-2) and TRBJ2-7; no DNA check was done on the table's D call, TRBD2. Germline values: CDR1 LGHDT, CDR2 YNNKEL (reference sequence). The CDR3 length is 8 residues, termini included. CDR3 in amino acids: CASSQALN.

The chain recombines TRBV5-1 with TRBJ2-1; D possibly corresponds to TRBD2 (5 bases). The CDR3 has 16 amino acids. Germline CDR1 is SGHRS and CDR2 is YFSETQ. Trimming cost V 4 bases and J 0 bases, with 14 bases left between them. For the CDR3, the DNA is TGCGCCAGCAGCAAAGTTCGGGCGGGCTCCTACAATGAGCAGTTCTTC. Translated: CASSKVRAGSYNEQFF.

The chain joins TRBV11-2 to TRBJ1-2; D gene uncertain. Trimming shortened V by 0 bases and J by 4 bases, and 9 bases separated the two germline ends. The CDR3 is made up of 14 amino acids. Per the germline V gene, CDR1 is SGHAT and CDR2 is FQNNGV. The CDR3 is CASSLDLRLYGYTF. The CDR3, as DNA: TGTGCCAGCAGCTTAGATTTAAGGCTCTATGGCTACACCTTC.

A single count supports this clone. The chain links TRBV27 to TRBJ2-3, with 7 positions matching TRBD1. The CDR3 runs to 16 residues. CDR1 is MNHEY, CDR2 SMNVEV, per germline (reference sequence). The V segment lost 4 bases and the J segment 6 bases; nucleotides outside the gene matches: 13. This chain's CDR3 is CASSYSGTARTDTQYF. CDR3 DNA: TGTGCCAGCAGTTACTCCGGGACAGCACGTACGGATACGCAGTATTTT.

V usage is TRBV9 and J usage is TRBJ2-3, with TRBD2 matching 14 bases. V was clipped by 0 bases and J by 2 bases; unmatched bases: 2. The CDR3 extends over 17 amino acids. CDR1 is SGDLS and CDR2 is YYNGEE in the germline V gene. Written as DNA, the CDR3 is TGTGCCAGCAGCGTAGGACTAGCGGGAGGGTACACAGATACGCAGTATTTT. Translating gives CASSVGLAGGYTDTQYF.

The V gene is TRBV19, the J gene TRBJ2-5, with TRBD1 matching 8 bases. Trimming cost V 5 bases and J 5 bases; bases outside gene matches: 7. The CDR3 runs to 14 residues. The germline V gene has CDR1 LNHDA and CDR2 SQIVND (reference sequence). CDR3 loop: CASSSTRGRETQYF. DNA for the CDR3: TGTGCCAGTAGTTCCACCAGGGGGCGCGAGACCCAGTACTTC.

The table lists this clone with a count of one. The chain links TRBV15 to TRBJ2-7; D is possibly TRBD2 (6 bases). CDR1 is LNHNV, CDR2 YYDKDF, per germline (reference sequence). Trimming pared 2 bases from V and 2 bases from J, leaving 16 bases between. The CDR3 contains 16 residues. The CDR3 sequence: CATSRPRGTGTYEQYF. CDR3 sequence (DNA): TGTGCCACCAGCAGACCCCGGGGGACCGGTACCTACGAGCAGTACTTC.

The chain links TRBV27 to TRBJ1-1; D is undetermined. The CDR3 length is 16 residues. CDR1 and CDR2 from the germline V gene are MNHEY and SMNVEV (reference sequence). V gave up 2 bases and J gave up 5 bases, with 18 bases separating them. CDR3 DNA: TGTGCCAGCAGTTTACTCTTACCGTTAAGGATGACTGAAGCTTTCTTT. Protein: CASSLLLPLRMTEAFF.

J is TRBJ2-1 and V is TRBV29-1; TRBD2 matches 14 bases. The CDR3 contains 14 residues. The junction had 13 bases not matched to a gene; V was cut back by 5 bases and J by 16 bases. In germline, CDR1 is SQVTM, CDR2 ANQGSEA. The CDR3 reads CSVTPGLAGEGRFF. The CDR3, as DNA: TGCAGCGTTACCCCGGGACTAGCGGGAGAGGGTAGATTCTTC.

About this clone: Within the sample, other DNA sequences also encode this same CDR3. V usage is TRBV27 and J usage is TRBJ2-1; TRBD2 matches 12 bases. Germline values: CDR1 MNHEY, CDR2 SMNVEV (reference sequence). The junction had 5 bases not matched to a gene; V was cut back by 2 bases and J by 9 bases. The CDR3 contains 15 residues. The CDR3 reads CASSLAGLAGGEQFF. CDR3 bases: TGTGCCAGCAGTTTAGCGGGACTAGCGGGTGGTGAGCAGTTCTTC.

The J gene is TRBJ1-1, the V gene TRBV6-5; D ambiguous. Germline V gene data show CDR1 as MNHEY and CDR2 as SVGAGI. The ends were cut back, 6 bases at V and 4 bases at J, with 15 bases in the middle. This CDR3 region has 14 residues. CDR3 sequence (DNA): TGTGCCAGCAGCCCGGTCGGACGGACCACTGAAGCTTTCTTT. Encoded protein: CASSPVGRTTEAFF.

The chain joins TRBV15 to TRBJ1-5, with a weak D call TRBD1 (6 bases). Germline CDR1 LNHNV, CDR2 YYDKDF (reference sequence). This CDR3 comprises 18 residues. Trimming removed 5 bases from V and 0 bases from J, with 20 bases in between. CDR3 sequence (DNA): TGTGCCACCAGCCCTGGGGGGGCTGGATTCTTTAGCAATCAGCCCCAGCATTTT. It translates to CATSPGGAGFFSNQPQHF.

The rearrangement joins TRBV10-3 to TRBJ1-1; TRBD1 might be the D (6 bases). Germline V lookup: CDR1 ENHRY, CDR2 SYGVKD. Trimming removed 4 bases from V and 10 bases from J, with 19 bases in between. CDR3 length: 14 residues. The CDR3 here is CAISGGTGSEVAFF. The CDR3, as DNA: TGTGCCATCAGTGGGGGAACAGGGAGCGAGGTAGCTTTCTTT.

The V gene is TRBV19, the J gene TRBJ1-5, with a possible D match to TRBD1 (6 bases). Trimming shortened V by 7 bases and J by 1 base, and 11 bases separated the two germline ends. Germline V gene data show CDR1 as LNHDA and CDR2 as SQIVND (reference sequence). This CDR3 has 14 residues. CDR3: CASTKGGSNQPQHF. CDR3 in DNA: TGTGCCAGTACCAAAGGGGGAAGCAATCAGCCCCAGCATTTT.